The T cell receptor beta chain under discussion was sequenced for a study of cytomegalovirus exposure and HLA in healthy donors. At the level of the study: Of the donors genotyped, several hundred in all, about 82% fell in the Caucasian-associated ancestry cluster. The study's findings and limits: The study recorded 164 TCR beta chains that were cytomegalovirus-associated. Fewer N-insertions (relative to the 666-donor mean) were reportedly seen in an Asian-associated ancestry cluster in a later analysis.

Germline V gene lookup returns CDR1 SNHLY and CDR2 FYNNEI. The CDR3 consists of 16 residues. The ends lost 10 bases at V and 1 base at J; junction bases unmatched: 12. Primers for the PCR totalled 60 Vbeta and 13 Jbeta. The data were produced by immunoSEQ multiplex PCR, yet TCRdb's version contains in-frame clones alone and is incomplete. Of roughly 52,000 clones detected, 75% to 80% appear once; the ten largest clones hold around 1.5%. Concerning this clone itself: The antigen is undetermined.

Sequenced material: PBMCs. The rearrangement joins TRBV2 to TRBJ2-7, with 11 bases aligning to TRBD2. The TCR sequence derives from a female donor in good health and CMV-seronegative. DNA of the CDR3: TGTGCCACACGAGCGGCTAGCGGGGGGATATCCTACGAGCAGTACTTC. Its translation is CATRAASGGISYEQYF.